The clone carrying this T cell receptor (beta chain) was observed a handful of times. The data originate from a study of T-cell memory formation after mild COVID-19. For the study at large: There were largely donor-specific TCR clusters.

Amplification by 5'RACE using constant-segment primers produced TCR alpha and TCR beta cDNA libraries that carried sample barcodes and UMIs. Via MiXCR, TCRdb re-called the 5' RACE reads, giving one row per CDR3 protein. Of about 240,000 distinct CDR3 sequences in the sample, 8.5% to 9.5% were seen once. Germline-derived CDR1 and CDR2 are MNHEY and SVGAGI. Trimming cost V 2 bases and J 6 bases; bases outside gene matches: 9. This CDR3 is 15 amino acids long. Source material: PBMCs or a T cell subset sorted from them (not recorded which). The chain combines TRBV6-5 with TRBJ2-7; 8 bases are a match to TRBD1. The sequence came from a man in his late teens or twenties who had mild COVID-19 (a few samples of this study predate the infection). Cell type and time point are not known. DNA for the CDR3: TGTGCCAGCAGTTACCGGACAGGGTATGAGGTCGAGCAGTACTTC. Its translation is CASSYRTGYEVEQYF.